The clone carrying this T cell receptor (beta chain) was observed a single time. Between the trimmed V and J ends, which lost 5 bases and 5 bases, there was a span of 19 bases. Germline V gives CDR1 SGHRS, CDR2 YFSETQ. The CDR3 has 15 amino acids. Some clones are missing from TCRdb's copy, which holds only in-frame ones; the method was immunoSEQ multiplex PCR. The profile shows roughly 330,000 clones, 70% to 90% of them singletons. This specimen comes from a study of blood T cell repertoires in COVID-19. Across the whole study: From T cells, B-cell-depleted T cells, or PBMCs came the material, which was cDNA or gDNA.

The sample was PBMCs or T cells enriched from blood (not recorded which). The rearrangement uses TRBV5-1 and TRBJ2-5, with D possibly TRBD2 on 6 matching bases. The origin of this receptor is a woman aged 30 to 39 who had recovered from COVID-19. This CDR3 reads CASRPSTSPRETQYF. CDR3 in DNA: TGCGCCAGCAGACCCTCTACTAGCCCCAGGGAGACCCAGTACTTC.